What follows describes a single T cell receptor (beta chain). This sample stems from a study of T cells after yellow fever vaccination. The wider study: SMART-Seq v4 Ultra Low Input handled preparation of low-cell-number fractions.

Germline CDR1 SGHRS, CDR2 YFSETQ. The CDR3 is 14 amino acids. Trimming cost V 6 bases and J 0 bases, with 10 bases left between them. In TCRdb, the 5' RACE reads were re-called with MiXCR into one record per CDR3 protein. The sample lists 340,000 or so distinct CDR3 sequences, around 12% occurring once. The sequence derives from a man between 18 and 35 years old who received the YFV17D yellow fever vaccine. The gene calls are TRBV5-1 and TRBJ2-1, with D perhaps TRBD2 (6 bases). This material consisted of CD4+ T cells sorted from PBMCs, taken 15 days after the yellow fever booster vaccination. The CDR3 bases are TGCGCCAGCACCGAGGGAGGCTCCTACAATGAGCAGTTCTTC. This encodes CASTEGGSYNEQFF.